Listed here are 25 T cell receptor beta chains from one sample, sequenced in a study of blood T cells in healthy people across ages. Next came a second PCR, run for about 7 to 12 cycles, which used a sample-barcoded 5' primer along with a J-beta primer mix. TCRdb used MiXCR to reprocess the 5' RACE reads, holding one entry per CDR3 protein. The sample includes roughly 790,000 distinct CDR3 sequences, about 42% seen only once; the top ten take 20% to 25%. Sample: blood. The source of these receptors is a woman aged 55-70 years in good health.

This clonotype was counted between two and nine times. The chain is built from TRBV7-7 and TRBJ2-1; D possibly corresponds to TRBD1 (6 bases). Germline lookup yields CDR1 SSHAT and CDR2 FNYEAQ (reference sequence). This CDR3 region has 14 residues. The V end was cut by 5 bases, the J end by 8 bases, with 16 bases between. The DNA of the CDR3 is TGTGCCAGCAGCCCCCAGTCATGGGGGCATGAGCAGTTCTTC. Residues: CASSPQSWGHEQFF. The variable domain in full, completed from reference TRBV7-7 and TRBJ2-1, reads GAGVSQSPRYKVTKRGQDVTLRCDPISSHATLYWYQQALGQGPEFLTYFNYEAQPDKSGLPSDRFSAERPEGSISTLTIQRTEQRDSAMYRCASSPQSWGHEQFFGPGTRLTVL.

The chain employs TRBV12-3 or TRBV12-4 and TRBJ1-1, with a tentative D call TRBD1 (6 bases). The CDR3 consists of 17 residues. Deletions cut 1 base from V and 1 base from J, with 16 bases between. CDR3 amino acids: CASSLGTKGGRNTEAFF. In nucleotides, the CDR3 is TGTGCCAGCAGTTTAGGGACCAAGGGGGGGAGGAACACTGAAGCTTTCTTT.

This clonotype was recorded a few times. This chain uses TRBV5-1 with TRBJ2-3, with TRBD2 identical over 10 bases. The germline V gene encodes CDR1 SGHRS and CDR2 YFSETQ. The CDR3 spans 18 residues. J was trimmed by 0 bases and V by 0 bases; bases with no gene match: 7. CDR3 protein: CASSLVFSGGPSTDTQYF. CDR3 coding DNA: TGCGCCAGCAGCTTGGTGTTTAGCGGGGGGCCTAGCACAGATACGCAGTATTTT.

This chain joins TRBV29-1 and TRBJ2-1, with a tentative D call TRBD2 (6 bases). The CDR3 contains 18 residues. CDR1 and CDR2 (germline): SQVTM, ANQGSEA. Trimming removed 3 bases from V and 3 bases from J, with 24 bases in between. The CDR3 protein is CSVDGGTFSSPLYNEQFF. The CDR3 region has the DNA TGCAGCGTTGATGGGGGGACTTTCTCCAGCCCCCTCTACAATGAGCAGTTCTTC.

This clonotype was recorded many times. This chain's CDR3 is CASSFGTESYGYTF. The CDR3 nucleotides are TGCGCCAGCAGCTTCGGCACGGAAAGCTATGGCTACACCTTC. V is TRBV5-1 and J is TRBJ1-2; D not certain. Germline CDR1 and CDR2: SGHRS and YFSETQ. V lost 2 bases and J lost 4, with 12 bases in between. The CDR3 length is 14 residues.

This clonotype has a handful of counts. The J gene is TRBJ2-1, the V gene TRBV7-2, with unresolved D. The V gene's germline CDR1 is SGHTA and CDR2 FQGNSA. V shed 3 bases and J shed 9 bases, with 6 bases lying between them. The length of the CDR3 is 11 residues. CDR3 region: CASSFLGEQFF. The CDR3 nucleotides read TGTGCCAGCAGCTTCTTGGGTGAGCAGTTCTTC.

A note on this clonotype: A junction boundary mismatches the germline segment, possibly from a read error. In DNA, the CDR3 is TGTGCCGGCAGTATGACTAGCGGGAACACAGGGGGTACGCAGTATTTT. This translates into CAGSMTSGNTGGTQYF. The rearrangement links TRBV27 to TRBJ2-3, with TRBD2 matching 11 bases. There are 16 residues in the CDR3. CDR1 MNHEY and CDR2 SMNVEV come from the germline V gene (reference sequence).

The DNA for the CDR3 is TGTGCCAGCTCACCACCCACGGGACGGAGCACAGATACGCAGTATTTT. Encoded protein: CASSPPTGRSTDTQYF. The rearrangement uses TRBV18 and TRBJ2-3; TRBD1 or TRBD2 may be the D gene (5 bases each). Germline lookup yields CDR1 KGHSH and CDR2 LQKENI. Between the trimmed V and J ends, which lost 0 bases and 0 bases, there was a span of 10 bases. The CDR3 runs 16 residues. Combining the CDR3 with reference TRBV18 and TRBJ2-3 gives the whole variable domain NAGVMQNPRHLVRRRGQEARLRCSPMKGHSHVYWYRQLPEEGLKFMVYLQKENIIDESGMPKERFSAEFPKEGPSILRIQQVVRGDSAAYFCASSPPTGRSTDTQYFGPGTRLTVL.

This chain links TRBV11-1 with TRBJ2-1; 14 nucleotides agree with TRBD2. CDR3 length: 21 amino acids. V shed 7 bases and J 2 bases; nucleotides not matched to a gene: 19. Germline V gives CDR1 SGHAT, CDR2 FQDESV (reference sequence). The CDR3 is CASTKGVGGTSGSVTYNEQFF. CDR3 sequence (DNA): TGTGCCAGCACCAAAGGGGTCGGGGGGACTAGCGGGAGTGTTACCTACAATGAGCAGTTCTTC.

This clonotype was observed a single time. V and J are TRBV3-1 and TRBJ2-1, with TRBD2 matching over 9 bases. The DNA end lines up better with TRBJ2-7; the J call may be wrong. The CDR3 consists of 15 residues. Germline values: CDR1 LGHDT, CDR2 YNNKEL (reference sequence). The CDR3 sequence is CASSLKASGKNEQYF. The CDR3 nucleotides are TGTGCCAGCAGCCTGAAGGCTAGCGGGAAGAACGAGCAGTACTTC.

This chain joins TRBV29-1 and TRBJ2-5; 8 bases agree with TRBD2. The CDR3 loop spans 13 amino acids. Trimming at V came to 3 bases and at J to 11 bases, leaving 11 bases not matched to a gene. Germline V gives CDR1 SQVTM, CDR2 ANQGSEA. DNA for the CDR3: TGCAGCGTTGATCGGGGGGGCGACTATGAGCAGTACTTC. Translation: CSVDRGGDYEQYF.

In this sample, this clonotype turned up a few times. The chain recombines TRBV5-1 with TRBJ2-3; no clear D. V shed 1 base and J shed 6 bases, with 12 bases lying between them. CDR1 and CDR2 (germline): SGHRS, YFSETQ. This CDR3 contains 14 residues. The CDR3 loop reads CASSLNSRGDTQYF. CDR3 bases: TGCGCCAGCAGCTTGAACAGTCGAGGTGATACGCAGTATTTT.

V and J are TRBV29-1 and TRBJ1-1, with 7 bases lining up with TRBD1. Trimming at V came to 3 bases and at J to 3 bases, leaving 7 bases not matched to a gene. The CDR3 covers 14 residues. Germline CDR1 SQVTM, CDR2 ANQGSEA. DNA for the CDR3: TGCAGCGTTGAGGCAGGGGGAGACTACACTGAAGCTTTCTTT. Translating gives CSVEAGGDYTEAFF.

CDR3 in DNA: TGTGCCAGCAGCTCCGGGCAGACCCAGTACTTC. It yields the protein CASSSGQTQYF. The V and J genes are TRBV11-2 and TRBJ2-5, with D unresolved. The CDR3 covers 11 residues. V was shortened by 4 bases and J by 6 bases, with 6 bases between the two germline ends. Germline V lookup: CDR1 SGHAT, CDR2 FQNNGV.

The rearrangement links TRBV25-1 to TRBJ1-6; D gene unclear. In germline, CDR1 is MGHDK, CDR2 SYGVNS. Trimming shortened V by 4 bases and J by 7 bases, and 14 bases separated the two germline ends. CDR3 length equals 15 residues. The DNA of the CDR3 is TGTGCCAGCAGTGCCCAAACAGTTCTGAATTCACCCCTCCACTTT. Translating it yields CASSAQTVLNSPLHF.

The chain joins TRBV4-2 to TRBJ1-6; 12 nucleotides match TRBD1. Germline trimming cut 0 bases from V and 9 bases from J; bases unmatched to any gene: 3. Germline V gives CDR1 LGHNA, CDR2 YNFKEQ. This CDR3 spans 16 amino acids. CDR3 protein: CASSQDLGQGASPLHF. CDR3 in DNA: TGTGCCAGCAGCCAAGATTTGGGACAGGGGGCTTCACCCCTCCACTTT.

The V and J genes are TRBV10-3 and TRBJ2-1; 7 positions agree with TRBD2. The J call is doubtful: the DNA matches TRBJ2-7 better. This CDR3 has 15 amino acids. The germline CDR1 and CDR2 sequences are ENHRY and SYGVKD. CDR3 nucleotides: TGTGCCATCAGTGAACAAGCGGGGACGTACAATGAGCAGTACTTC. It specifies CAISEQAGTYNEQYF.

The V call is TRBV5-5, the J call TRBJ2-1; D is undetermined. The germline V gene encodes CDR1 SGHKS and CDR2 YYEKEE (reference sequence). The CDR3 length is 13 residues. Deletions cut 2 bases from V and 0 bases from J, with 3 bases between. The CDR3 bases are TGTGCCAGCAGCTTACCCTCCTACAATGAGCAGTTCTTC. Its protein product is CASSLPSYNEQFF.

CDR3 nucleotides: TGCAGTGCCCAACCGGGACACCTTAGCACAGATACGCAGTATTTT. It encodes CSAQPGHLSTDTQYF. The chain has TRBV20-1 and TRBJ2-3; D possibly corresponds to TRBD1 (6 bases). Germline values: CDR1 DFQATT, CDR2 SNEGSKA (reference sequence). Trimming took 6 bases from V and 0 from J, leaving 16 bases between them. The CDR3 contains 15 residues.

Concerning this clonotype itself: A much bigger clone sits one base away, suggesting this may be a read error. The CDR3 sequence: CASGSGQPQHF. Here the CDR3 DNA reads TGTGCCAGCGGTTCAGGACAGCCCCAGCATTTT. The chain has TRBV12-3 or TRBV12-4 and TRBJ1-5; D is undetermined. The CDR3 totals 11 residues. The V and J ends lost 8 bases and 7 bases respectively, with 9 bases between them.

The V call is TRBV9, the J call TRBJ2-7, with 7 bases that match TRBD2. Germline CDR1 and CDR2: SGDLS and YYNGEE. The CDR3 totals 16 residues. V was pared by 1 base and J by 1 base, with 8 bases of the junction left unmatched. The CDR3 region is CASSVMSSGTSYEQYF. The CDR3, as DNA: TGTGCCAGCAGCGTAATGTCGAGCGGGACGTCCTACGAGCAGTACTTC.

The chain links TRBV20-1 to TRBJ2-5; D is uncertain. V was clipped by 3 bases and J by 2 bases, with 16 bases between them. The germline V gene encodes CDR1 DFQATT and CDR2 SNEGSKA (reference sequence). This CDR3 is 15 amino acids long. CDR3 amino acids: CSARTPGLGQETQYF. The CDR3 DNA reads TGCAGTGCTAGGACGCCCGGTTTGGGTCAAGAGACCCAGTACTTC.

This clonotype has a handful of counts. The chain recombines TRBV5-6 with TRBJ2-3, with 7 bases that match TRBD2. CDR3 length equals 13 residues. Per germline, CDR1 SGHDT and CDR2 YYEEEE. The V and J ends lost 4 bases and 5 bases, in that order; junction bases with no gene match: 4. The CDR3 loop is CASSRGGKDTQYF. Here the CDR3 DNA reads TGTGCCAGCAGCCGGGGAGGGAAAGATACGCAGTATTTT.

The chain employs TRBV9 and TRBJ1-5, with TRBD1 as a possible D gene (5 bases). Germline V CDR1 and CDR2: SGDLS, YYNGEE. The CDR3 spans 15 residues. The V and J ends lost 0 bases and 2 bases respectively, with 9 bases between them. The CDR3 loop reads CASSVEGEGNQPQHF. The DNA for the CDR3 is TGTGCCAGCAGCGTAGAAGGGGAAGGCAATCAGCCCCAGCATTTT.

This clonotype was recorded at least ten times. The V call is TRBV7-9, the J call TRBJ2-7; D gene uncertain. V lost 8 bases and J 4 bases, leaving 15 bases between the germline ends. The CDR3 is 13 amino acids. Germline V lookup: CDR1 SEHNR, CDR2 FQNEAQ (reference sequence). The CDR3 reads CASHKDALYEQYF. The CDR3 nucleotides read TGTGCCAGCCACAAGGATGCCCTTTACGAGCAGTACTTC.